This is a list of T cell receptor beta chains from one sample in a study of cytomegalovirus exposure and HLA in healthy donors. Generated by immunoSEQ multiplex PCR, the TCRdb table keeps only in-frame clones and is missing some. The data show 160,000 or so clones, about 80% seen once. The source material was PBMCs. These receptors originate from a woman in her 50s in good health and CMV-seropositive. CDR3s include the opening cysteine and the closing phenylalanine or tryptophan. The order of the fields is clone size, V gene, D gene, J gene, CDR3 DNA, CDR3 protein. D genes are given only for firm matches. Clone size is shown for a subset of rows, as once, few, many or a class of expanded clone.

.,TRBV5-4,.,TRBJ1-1,TGTGCCAGCAGCCTTCCCCCGGGTCTGAACACTGAAGCTTTCTTT,CASSLPPGLNTEAFF
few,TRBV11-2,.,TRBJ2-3,TGTGCCAGCAGCTTCGGCGGCTTTTTCACAGATACGCAGTATTTT,CASSFGGFFTDTQYF
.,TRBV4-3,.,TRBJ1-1,TGCGCCAGCAGCCAGGATTTTTTAGCAGGGGAAGCTTTCTTT,CASSQDFLAGEAFF
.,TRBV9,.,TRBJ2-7,TGTGCCAGCAGCGTAGTGGGCAGGCCCATCTACGAGCAGTACTTC,CASSVVGRPIYEQYF
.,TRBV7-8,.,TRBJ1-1,TGTGCCAGCAGCTTATGGGGCGGCCGAGAAGCTTTCTTT,CASSLWGGREAFF
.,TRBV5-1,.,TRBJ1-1,TGCGCCAGCAGCTTACAACCAAACTTACAATACACAAGGGGAACTGAAGCTTTCTTT,CASSLQPNLQYTRGTEAFF
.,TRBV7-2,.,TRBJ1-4,TGTGCCAGCAGCTTAGCTGGGTGGGGCACGGGTAATGAAAAACTGTTTTTT,CASSLAGWGTGNEKLFF
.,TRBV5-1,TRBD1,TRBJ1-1,TGCGCCAGCAGCCAGGGACAGCTCTTAATGAACACTGAAGCTTTCTTT,CASSQGQLLMNTEAFF
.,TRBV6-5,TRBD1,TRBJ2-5,TGTGCCAGCAGTTACCTCCAGGGGGAAGAGACCCAGTACTTC,CASSYLQGEETQYF
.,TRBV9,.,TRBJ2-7,TGTGCCAGCAGCCCGATGCCCGGGACACACTACGAGCAGTACTTC,CASSPMPGTHYEQYF
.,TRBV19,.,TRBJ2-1,TGTGCCAGTAGTACCACAGGTGTCTCCTACAATGAGCAGTTCTTC,CASSTTGVSYNEQFF
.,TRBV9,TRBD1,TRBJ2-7,TGTGCCAGCAGCGACCCAATAGGGGGACAGGGGGAGATCTACGAGCAGTACTTC,CASSDPIGGQGEIYEQYF
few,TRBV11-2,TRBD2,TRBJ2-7,TGTGCCAGCAGCTTAGGCCCTAGCGGAAAGGGTGAGCAGTACTTC,CASSLGPSGKGEQYF
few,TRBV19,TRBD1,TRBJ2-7,TGTGCCAGTAGTACCCCCGGGACAGACAACTACGAGCAGTACTTC,CASSTPGTDNYEQYF
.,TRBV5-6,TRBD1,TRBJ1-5,TGTGCCAGCAGCTTGGTGCTGGAGGACAGGGAGTACGGTCAGCCCCAGCATTTT,CASSLVLEDREYGQPQHF
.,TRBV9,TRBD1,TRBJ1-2,TGTGCCAGCAGCGTAGGGCGGACAGGTTATGGCTACACCTTC,CASSVGRTGYGYTF
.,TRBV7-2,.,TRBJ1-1,TGTGCCAGCAGCACCGCCAGGGGGAACACTGAAGCTTTCTTT,CASSTARGNTEAFF
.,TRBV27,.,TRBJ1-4,TGTGCCAGCAGTTGGTCCGGCGGAGAAAAACTGTTTTTT,CASSWSGGEKLFF
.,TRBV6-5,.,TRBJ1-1,TGTGCCAGCAGTTATGGTCTTCGGACAGCGAACACTGAAGCTTTCTTT,CASSYGLRTANTEAFF
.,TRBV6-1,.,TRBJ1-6,TGTGCCAGCAGTGAATTCAGTCATAATTCACCCCTCCACTTT,CASSEFSHNSPLHF